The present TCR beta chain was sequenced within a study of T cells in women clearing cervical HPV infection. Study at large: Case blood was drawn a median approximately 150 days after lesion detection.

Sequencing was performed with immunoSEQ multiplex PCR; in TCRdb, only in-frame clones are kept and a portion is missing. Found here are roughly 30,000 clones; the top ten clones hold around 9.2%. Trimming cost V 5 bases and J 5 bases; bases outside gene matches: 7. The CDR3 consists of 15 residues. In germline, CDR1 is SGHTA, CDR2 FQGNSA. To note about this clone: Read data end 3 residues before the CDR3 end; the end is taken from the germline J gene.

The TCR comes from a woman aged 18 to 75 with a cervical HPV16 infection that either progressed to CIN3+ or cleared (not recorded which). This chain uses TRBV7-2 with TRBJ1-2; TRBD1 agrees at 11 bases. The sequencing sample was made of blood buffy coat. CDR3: CASSPRDRGIYGYTF. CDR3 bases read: TGTGCCAGCAGCCCCCGGGACAGGGGGATTTATGGC.